This T cell receptor beta chain is drawn from a study of T-cell memory formation after mild COVID-19. Points from the study as a whole: Contracting CD4+ clones were located mainly in CM and EM, and CD8+ clones in EMRA.

This CDR3 is built from 17 residues. The V gene end was trimmed by 4 bases and the J gene end by 0 bases; junction bases not matched to a gene: 12. Germline V gene sequence: CDR1 LGHDT, CDR2 YNNKEL (reference sequence). Using its own MiXCR run on the 5' RACE reads, TCRdb lists one record per CDR3 protein. Of around 300,000 distinct CDR3 sequences listed, about an eighth are singletons. In regard to this clonotype: The antigen is undetermined.

V usage is TRBV3-1 and J usage is TRBJ2-7; 7 bases align to TRBD2. The TCR was taken from a man aged 18 to 29 who had mild COVID-19 (a few samples of this study predate the infection). Cell type and time point are not known. The sequenced sample was PBMCs or a T cell subset sorted from them (not recorded which). CDR3 amino acids: CASSPTSRRGSSYEQYV. CDR3 DNA: TGTGCCAGCAGCCCGACCTCGAGGCGGGGGAGCTCCTACGAGCAGTACGTC.